The source of this T cell receptor (beta chain) is a study of monozygotic twins with inflammatory bowel disease. The study, taken as a whole, reports: IBD-affected twins scored below their healthy co-twins in TCRbeta diversity (inverse Simpson).

Added by template switching were UMIs that each held a 6-nucleotide sample barcode. From its re-call of the 5' RACE reads, TCRdb lists each CDR3 protein once, without DNA. This sample's table has roughly 100,000 distinct CDR3 sequences. The CDR3 spans 16 residues. Germline lookup yields CDR1 SGHTA and CDR2 FQGNSA. Worth noting for this clonotype: The antigen is not known.

Sequencing was carried out using blood. The origin of this receptor is a human donor with ulcerative colitis or Crohn's disease, or a healthy co-twin of an affected twin (not recorded which). The chain has TRBV7-2 and TRBJ1-3. This chain's CDR3 is CASGGGLTLSGNTIYF.